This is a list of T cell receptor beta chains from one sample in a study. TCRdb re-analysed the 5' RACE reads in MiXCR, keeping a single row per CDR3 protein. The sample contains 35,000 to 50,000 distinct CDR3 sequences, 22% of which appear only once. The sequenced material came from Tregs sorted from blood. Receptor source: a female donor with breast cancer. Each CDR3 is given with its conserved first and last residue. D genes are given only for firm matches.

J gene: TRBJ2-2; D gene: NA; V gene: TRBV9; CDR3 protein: CANSIFSGELFF
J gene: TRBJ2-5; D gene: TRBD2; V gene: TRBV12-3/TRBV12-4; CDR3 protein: CASRRRSGKNQETQYF
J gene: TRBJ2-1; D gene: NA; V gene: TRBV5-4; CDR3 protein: CASSLVRATGSSYNEQFF
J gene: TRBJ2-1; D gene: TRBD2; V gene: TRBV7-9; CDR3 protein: CASSGTGQDYRTSGVNEQFF
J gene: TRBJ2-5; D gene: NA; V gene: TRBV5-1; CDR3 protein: CASSLVRLSHQETQYF
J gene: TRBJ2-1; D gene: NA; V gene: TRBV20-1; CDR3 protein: CSAITGYEQFF
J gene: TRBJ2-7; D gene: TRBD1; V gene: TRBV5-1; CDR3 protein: CASSSDRGYEQYF
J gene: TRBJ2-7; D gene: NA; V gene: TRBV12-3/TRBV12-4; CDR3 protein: CASSLMDKRYF
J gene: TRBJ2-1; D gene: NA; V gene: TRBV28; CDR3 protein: CASSLSPRVYEQFF
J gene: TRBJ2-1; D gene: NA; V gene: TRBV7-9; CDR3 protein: CASSSLGSYSNEQFF
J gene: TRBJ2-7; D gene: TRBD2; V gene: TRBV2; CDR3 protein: CASSEVIAGRYEQYF
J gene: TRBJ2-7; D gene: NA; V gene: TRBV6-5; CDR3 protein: CASSYRLDGYEQHF
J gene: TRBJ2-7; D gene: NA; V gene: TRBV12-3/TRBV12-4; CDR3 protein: CASSLPLPGSYKQYF
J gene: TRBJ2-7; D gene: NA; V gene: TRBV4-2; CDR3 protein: CASSREVGGEQYF
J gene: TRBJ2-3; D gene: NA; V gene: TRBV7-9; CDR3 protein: CANSHGIQRFTDTQYF
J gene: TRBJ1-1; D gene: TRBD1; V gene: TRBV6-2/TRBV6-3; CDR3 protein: CASRYRGTEAFF
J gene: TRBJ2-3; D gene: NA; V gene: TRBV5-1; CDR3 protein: CASSGGSMGDTQYF
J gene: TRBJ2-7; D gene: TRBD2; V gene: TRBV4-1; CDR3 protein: CASSHSGQRTSGFYEQYF
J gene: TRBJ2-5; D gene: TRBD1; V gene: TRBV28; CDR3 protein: CASSFPGTGEETQYF
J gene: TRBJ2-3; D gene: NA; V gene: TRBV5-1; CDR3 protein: CASSLERIGGDTQYF
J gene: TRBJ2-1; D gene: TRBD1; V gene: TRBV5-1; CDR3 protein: CASSLEAGQGYNEQFF
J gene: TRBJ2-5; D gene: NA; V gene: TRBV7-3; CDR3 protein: CASSLGGRKETQYF
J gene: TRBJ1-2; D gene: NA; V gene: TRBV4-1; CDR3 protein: CASSGPGRTSYGYTF
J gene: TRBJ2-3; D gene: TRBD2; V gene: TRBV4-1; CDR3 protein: CASSWPREGSSTDTQYF
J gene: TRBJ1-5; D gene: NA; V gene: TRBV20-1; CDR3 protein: CSVTSRDQPQHF
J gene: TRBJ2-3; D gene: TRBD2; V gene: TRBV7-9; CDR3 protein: CASSRLAGGADTQYF
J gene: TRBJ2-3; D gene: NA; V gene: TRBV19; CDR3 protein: CASRRTRRGDTQYF
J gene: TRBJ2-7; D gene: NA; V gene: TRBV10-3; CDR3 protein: CAISESLYEQYF
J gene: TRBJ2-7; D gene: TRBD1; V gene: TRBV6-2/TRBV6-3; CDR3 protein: CASSYLPRILMGQTRYF
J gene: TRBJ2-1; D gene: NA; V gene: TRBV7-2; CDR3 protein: CASSLAVLSYNEQFF
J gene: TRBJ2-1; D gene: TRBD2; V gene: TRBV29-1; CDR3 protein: CSVVVAGPHEQFF
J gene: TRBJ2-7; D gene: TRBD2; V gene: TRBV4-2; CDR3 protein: CASSPDLAGEGEQYF
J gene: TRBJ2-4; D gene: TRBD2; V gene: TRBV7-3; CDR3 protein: CASSPGGSGNIQYF
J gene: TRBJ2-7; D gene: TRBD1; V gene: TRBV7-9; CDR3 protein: CASSSSRDRYEQYF
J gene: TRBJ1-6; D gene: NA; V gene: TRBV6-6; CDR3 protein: CASRAGTNSPLHF
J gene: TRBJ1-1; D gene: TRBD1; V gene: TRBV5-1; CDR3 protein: CASSLGTATEAFF
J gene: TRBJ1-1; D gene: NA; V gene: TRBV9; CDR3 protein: CASSSTDDEAFF